The 30 T cell receptor beta chains listed next were all sequenced from one sample in a study of Ad26.COV2.S vaccination and SARS-CoV-2 variants. Sequencing was performed with immunoSEQ multiplex PCR; in TCRdb, only in-frame clones are kept and a portion is missing. The sample includes about 320,000 clones, about 82% of them seen just once. The sample's treatment: over 15 received Ad26.COV2.S at low or high dose, single or two shots; 5 received placebo; per-sample allocation not given. Repertoires come from day 63 after the first vaccine or placebo injection. Here the sequenced sample was peripheral blood, taken in a trial of Ad26.COV2.S vaccine versus placebo. All receptors come from a person aged 18-65 years who received the Ad26.COV2.S COVID-19 vaccine or a placebo.

The chain employs TRBV18 and TRBJ1-3, with D tentatively TRBD1 (6 bases). Germline V gives CDR1 KGHSH, CDR2 LQKENI. The ends were cut back, 3 bases at V and 1 base at J, with 10 bases in the middle. The CDR3 runs 15 residues. CDR3: CASSPRDISGNTIYF. CDR3 DNA: TGTGCCAGCTCACCCCGGGACATTTCTGGAAACACCATATATTTT.

The chain combines TRBV7-2 with TRBJ2-5, with D hard to call. Germline CDR1 and CDR2: SGHTA and FQGNSA. The CDR3 contains 14 residues. The V and J ends lost 1 base and 1 base respectively, with 7 bases between them. DNA for the CDR3: TGTGCCAGCAGCTTAGGCGGCACCCAAGAGACCCAGTACTTC. This sequence encodes CASSLGGTQETQYF.

J is TRBJ1-1 and V is TRBV30, with D possibly being TRBD1 (6 bases). Trimming took off 2 bases at V and 4 bases at J, with 8 bases between the two ends. Germline V lookup: CDR1 GTSNPN, CDR2 SVGIG (reference sequence). This CDR3 is built from 12 residues. As DNA, the CDR3 is TGTGCCTGGAGTTCCAGGGGCACTGAAGCTTTCTTT. Its protein product is CAWSSRGTEAFF.

The chain couples TRBV5-4 to TRBJ1-1; 10 bases fit TRBD1. This CDR3 contains 15 residues. J gave up 6 bases and V 4 bases, and 9 bases lay outside the gene matches. Germline V gene lookup returns CDR1 SGHNT and CDR2 YYREEE (reference sequence). This CDR3 reads CASSPGQGTVPEAFF. As DNA, the CDR3 is TGTGCCAGCAGCCCGGGACAGGGGACAGTTCCTGAAGCTTTCTTT.

Here the CDR3 DNA reads TGCAGTGCTAGCGACCCTTATGGCTACACCTTC. Protein product: CSASDPYGYTF. The chain employs TRBV20-1 and TRBJ1-2, with no clear D. The CDR3 totals 11 residues. Germline CDR1 reads DFQATT; CDR2 reads SNEGSKA (reference sequence). V shed 3 bases and J shed 5 bases, with 7 bases lying between them.

This clone was observed a single time. This sequence joins TRBV19 and TRBJ1-1; TRBD1 is a possible D gene (6 bases). Trimming removed 7 bases at V and 6 bases at J, with 15 bases between. From germline, CDR1 is LNHDA and CDR2 SQIVND (reference sequence). The CDR3 length is 13 residues. CDR3: CASKTGFLAEAFF. Written as DNA, the CDR3 is TGTGCCAGTAAAACAGGGTTTTTAGCTGAAGCTTTCTTT.

The chain is built from TRBV7-2 and TRBJ1-1, with a tentative D call TRBD1 (6 bases). Germline V CDR1 and CDR2: SGHTA, FQGNSA. The CDR3 is made up of 14 amino acids. V was shortened by 4 bases and J by 4 bases, with 13 bases between the two germline ends. The CDR3 sequence is CASSSNRVGTEAFF. CDR3 DNA: TGTGCCAGCAGCTCTAACAGGGTAGGCACTGAAGCTTTCTTT.

The chain uses TRBV18 and TRBJ2-7; D is unclear. Trimming took off 3 bases at V and 4 bases at J, with 7 bases between the two ends. Germline values: CDR1 KGHSH, CDR2 LQKENI. The CDR3 is 12 residues long. Written as DNA, the CDR3 is TGTGCCAGCTCACCGACGGAATACGAGCAGTACTTC. The encoded protein is CASSPTEYEQYF.

V usage is TRBV10-3 and J usage is TRBJ1-4; D unclear. V lost 3 bases, J lost 7 bases, and 12 bases lay in between. Germline V gene lookup returns CDR1 ENHRY and CDR2 SYGVKD. The CDR3 contains 14 residues. For the CDR3, the DNA is TGTGCCATCAGTGAACGAGTTGTCGGTGAAAAACTGTTTTTT. This sequence encodes CAISERVVGEKLFF.

The chain carries TRBV2 and TRBJ2-3; D not certain. This CDR3 has 12 residues. V was shortened by 3 bases and J by 3 bases, with 4 bases between the two germline ends. In germline, CDR1 is SNHLY, CDR2 FYNNEI. This CDR3 is CASSEKTDTQYF. The DNA of the CDR3 is TGTGCCAGCAGTGAGAAGACAGATACGCAGTATTTT.

Written as DNA, the CDR3 is TGTGCCAGCAGTGAGCAAAGTCAGGGGTTGGGCACGCAGTATTTT. It translates to CASSEQSQGLGTQYF. This chain links TRBV2 with TRBJ2-3, with D perhaps TRBD1 (6 bases). The CDR3 totals 15 residues. Germline CDR1 is SNHLY and CDR2 is FYNNEI. Trimming left V 3 bases short and J 9 bases short, with 19 bases between.

CDR3 sequence reads: CASSVPGGSDTQYF. The CDR3, as DNA: TGTGCCAGCAGCGTCCCGGGGGGGTCAGATACGCAGTATTTT. The genes are TRBV9 and TRBJ2-3; 8 nucleotides agree with TRBD2. The germline gives CDR1 SGDLS, CDR2 YYNGEE. The length of the CDR3 is 14 residues. The V segment lost 2 bases and the J segment 4 bases; nucleotides outside the gene matches: 3.

This chain connects TRBV5-1 to TRBJ2-2, with D maybe TRBD2 (5 bases). V was shortened by 0 bases and J by 2 bases, with 8 bases between the two germline ends. This CDR3 has 15 amino acids. Per germline, CDR1 SGHRS and CDR2 YFSETQ. The CDR3 bases are TGCGCCAGCAGCTTGGGAGGGCTTAACACCGGGGAGCTGTTTTTT. It translates to CASSLGGLNTGELFF.

The chain carries TRBV15 and TRBJ1-3; D is unresolved. The CDR3 is 14 residues long. Trimming stripped 6 bases from V and 1 base from J, with 10 bases between. Germline V CDR1 and CDR2: LNHNV, YYDKDF (reference sequence). The CDR3 sequence: CATSPGRSGNTIYF. The CDR3 DNA follows: TGTGCCACCAGTCCGGGCCGGTCTGGAAACACCATATATTTT.

The chain couples TRBV19 to TRBJ2-4, with D possibly matching TRBD1 (5 bases). The CDR3 contains 15 residues. The germline CDR1 and CDR2 sequences are LNHDA and SQIVND (reference sequence). Trimming took 6 bases from V and 0 from J, leaving 12 bases between them. As DNA, the CDR3 is TGTGCCAGTAGCCCCTCGACAGTAGCCAAAAACATTCAGTACTTC. Its translation is CASSPSTVAKNIQYF.

The chain is built from TRBV10-3 and TRBJ1-1; 9 nucleotides match TRBD1. Unmatched junction bases numbered 7, after V lost 0 bases and J lost 5 bases. The CDR3 runs 16 residues. The germline V gene encodes CDR1 ENHRY and CDR2 SYGVKD. In nucleotides, the CDR3 is TGTGCCATCAGTGAGTCTCGTACAGGGGGCGGGACTGAAGCTTTCTTT. This gives the protein CAISESRTGGGTEAFF.

This clone was observed a single time. The chain recombines TRBV9 with TRBJ1-3, with no clear D. Per germline, CDR1 SGDLS and CDR2 YYNGEE. The CDR3 runs to 16 residues. V was shortened by 2 bases and J by 0 bases, with 12 bases between the two germline ends. The CDR3 DNA reads TGTGCCAGCAGCGTCCTAGGAACAGCCTCTGGAAACACCATATATTTT. Its translation: CASSVLGTASGNTIYF. The whole variable domain, filled in from reference TRBV9 and TRBJ1-3, reads DSGVTQTPKHLITATGQRVTLRCSPRSGDLSVYWYQQSLDQGLQFLIQYYNGEERAKGNILERFSAQQFPDLHSELNLSSLELGDSALYFCASSVLGTASGNTIYFGEGSWLTVV.

The V and J genes are TRBV12-5 and TRBJ2-4; 11 nucleotides agree with TRBD2. The V and J ends lost 1 base and 8 bases, in that order; junction bases with no gene match: 16. This CDR3 spans 19 amino acids. Germline CDR1 is LGHNT and CDR2 is FRNRAP. CDR3 nucleotide sequence: TGTGCTAGTGGTTTGGATTATAGCGGGGGGGCCGGTAAATCCGACATTCAGTACTTC. Encoded protein: CASGLDYSGGAGKSDIQYF.

V is TRBV7-3 and J is TRBJ2-1; TRBD1 aligns across 7 bases. The CDR3 runs 15 residues. Per germline, CDR1 SGHTA and CDR2 FQGTGA. Trimming removed 5 bases from V and 6 bases from J; junction bases left unmatched: 10. The CDR3 sequence is CASSPHQTGRNEQFF. As DNA, the CDR3 is TGTGCCAGCAGCCCCCACCAGACAGGGCGCAATGAGCAGTTCTTC. The full variable domain, rest sourced from reference TRBV7-3 and TRBJ2-1, is GAGVSQTPSNKVTEKGKYVELRCDPISGHTALYWYRQSLGQGPEFLIYFQGTGAADDSGLPNDRFFAVRPEGSVSTLKIQRTERGDSAVYLCASSPHQTGRNEQFFGPGTRLTVL.

The V call is TRBV5-6, the J call TRBJ2-7; no clear D gene. V was trimmed by 1 base and J by 7 bases, leaving 6 bases between them. Germline assignment: CDR1 SGHDT and CDR2 YYEEEE. This CDR3 spans 11 amino acids. This CDR3 reads CASSLKGEQYF. In DNA form, the CDR3 reads TGTGCCAGCAGCTTGAAAGGGGAGCAGTACTTC.

The chain has TRBV18 and TRBJ2-3, with 10 positions matching TRBD1. V gave up 0 bases and J gave up 6 bases; unmatched junction bases: 3. The CDR3 sequence is 15 residues long. CDR1 is KGHSH, CDR2 LQKENI, per germline. Here the CDR3 DNA reads TGTGCCAGCTCACCACCCGGGACAGGGGAGGATACGCAGTATTTT. Amino acids: CASSPPGTGEDTQYF.

The chain uses TRBV3-1 (or the pseudogene TRBV3-2) and TRBJ2-2, with TRBD2 matching over 10 bases. This CDR3 region has 15 residues. With 4 bases clipped from V and 5 bases from J, the junction kept 4 bases outside the gene matches. Germline CDR1 reads LGHDT; CDR2 reads YNNKEL (reference sequence). CDR3 DNA: TGTGCCAGCAGCCCTCGAGCGGGGGGGACCGGGGAGCTGTTTTTT. Protein product: CASSPRAGGTGELFF.

The chain's CDR3 is CSVAGLNSGANVLTF. CDR3 in DNA: TGCAGCGTTGCTGGGCTCAACTCTGGGGCCAACGTCCTGACTTTC. The chain links TRBV29-1 to TRBJ2-6; D remains ambiguous. The V end lost 4 bases, the J end lost 0 bases, and 10 bases lay between the germline ends. The germline gives CDR1 SQVTM, CDR2 ANQGSEA. The CDR3 is 15 amino acids.

This clone showed up just once. Germline is not matched at one junction end, which may reflect a read error. The genes are TRBV7-7 and TRBJ2-5; TRBD1 agrees at 7 bases. The germline V gene encodes CDR1 SSHAT and CDR2 FNYEAQ (reference sequence). The CDR3 contains 15 residues. DNA for the CDR3: TGTGCTAGCAGCTTAGGCCGGGGACAGCAAGAGACCCAGTACTTC. As protein: CASSLGRGQQETQYF.

The CDR3 coding sequence is TGTGCCAGCAGCTTAACTAGCGGGGGGCCTTATTACAATGAGCAGTTCTTC. It yields the protein CASSLTSGGPYYNEQFF. This sequence joins TRBV7-2 and TRBJ2-1; 12 positions agree with TRBD2. The CDR3 runs to 17 residues. Germline V lookup: CDR1 SGHTA, CDR2 FQGNSA. V trimming: 2 bases; J trimming: 4 bases; junction bases outside the gene matches: 6.

The chain is built from TRBV18 and TRBJ1-5; TRBD1 is a possible D gene (5 bases). Germline V CDR1 and CDR2: KGHSH, LQKENI. The V gene lost 3 bases and the J gene lost 3 bases, with 12 bases spanning the gap. The CDR3 consists of 15 residues. In DNA, the CDR3 is TGTGCCAGCTCACCTCGAGGCAGGGTCAATCAGCCCCAGCATTTT. Its protein is CASSPRGRVNQPQHF.

The rearrangement links TRBV18 to TRBJ1-2, with D possibly TRBD1 on 6 matching bases. The CDR3 has 15 amino acids. The V end was cut by 2 bases, the J end by 7 bases, with 17 bases between. Germline V gene lookup returns CDR1 KGHSH and CDR2 LQKENI. DNA of the CDR3: TGTGCCAGCTCACCAATTACTCGGGGGGCTGGTGGCTACACCTTC. Translation: CASSPITRGAGGYTF.

The chain links TRBV5-1 to TRBJ2-2; 11 nucleotides match TRBD2. Unmatched junction bases numbered 5, after V lost 4 bases and J lost 3 bases. This CDR3 spans 16 amino acids. Germline CDR1 is SGHRS and CDR2 is YFSETQ. The CDR3 DNA reads TGCGCCAGCAGCCACGGGACTAGCGGAGACACCGGGGAGCTGTTTTTT. It encodes CASSHGTSGDTGELFF.

The chain couples TRBV3-1 (or the pseudogene TRBV3-2) to TRBJ1-5; 7 nucleotides match TRBD1. V shed 0 bases and J 3 bases; nucleotides not matched to a gene: 2. The CDR3 is 15 residues long. Germline V gives CDR1 LGHDT, CDR2 YNNKEL (reference sequence). CDR3 DNA sequence: TGTGCCAGCAGCCAAGATACAGGGGTCAATCAGCCCCAGCATTTT. The encoded protein is CASSQDTGVNQPQHF.

CDR3 coding DNA: TGTGCCTGGAGTCTTCCCGGGACGAGAAACACTGAAGCTTTCTTT. Translating it yields CAWSLPGTRNTEAFF. The chain links TRBV30 to TRBJ1-1, with a weak D call TRBD1 (5 bases). The germline gives CDR1 GTSNPN, CDR2 SVGIG (reference sequence). This CDR3 comprises 15 residues. Between the trimmed V and J ends, which lost 2 bases and 2 bases, there was a span of 15 bases.